This record concerns one T cell receptor beta chain sequence. Its antigen is undetermined. Using immunoSEQ multiplex PCR, the repertoire was profiled, and TCRdb retains in-frame clones only, with some absent. The sample gives 120,000 or so clones, about 79% of which show up once; roughly a quarter is in the top ten. This specimen belongs to a study of T cell responses to AZD1222 COVID-19 vaccine. Study conclusions and caveats: Reportedly, nearly half of unique spike TCRs recognized epitopes outside B.1.351/B.1.1.7 mutations.

V was clipped by 7 bases and J by 9 bases, with 16 bases between them. CDR3 length: 14 residues. Germline values: CDR1 MNHNY, CDR2 SVGAGI (reference sequence). The TCR comes from an adult who received the AZD1222 COVID-19 vaccine. The material sequenced was peripheral blood, taken 28 days after the second AZD1222 dose. The chain uses TRBV6-6 and TRBJ1-6; D possibly corresponds to TRBD1 (5 bases). The CDR3: CASTLGQTGSPLHF. As DNA, the CDR3 is TGTGCCAGCACCCTCGGACAAACCGGTTCACCCCTCCACTTT.